These 12 T cell receptor beta chains were all obtained from the same sample, sequenced in a study of blood T cell repertoires in COVID-19. Profiled with immunoSEQ multiplex PCR; TCRdb holds only in-frame clones, not every one. This sample has more than 120,000 clones; around 90% occur once, and the top ten carry around 1.6%. Sample: peripheral blood. These receptors were collected from a human donor in a cohort sampled during active COVID-19.

The chain joins TRBV3-1 (or the pseudogene TRBV3-2) to TRBJ1-2, with D unresolved. Germline values: CDR1 LGHDT, CDR2 YNNKEL (reference sequence). The ends were cut back, 4 bases at V and 8 bases at J, with 14 bases in the middle. The CDR3 spans 13 residues. CDR3 residues: CASSLTRGGGYTF. Written as DNA, the CDR3 is TGTGCCAGCAGCCTAACTCGTGGAGGCGGCTACACCTTC.

This sequence joins TRBV5-4 and TRBJ1-1; weak D call: TRBD1 (5 bases). Trimming took 4 bases from V and 7 from J, leaving 11 bases between them. The CDR3 contains 12 residues. CDR1 SGHNT and CDR2 YYREEE come from the germline V gene (reference sequence). The CDR3 loop is CASSRIQGEAFF. The CDR3 region has the DNA TGTGCCAGCAGCCGAATTCAGGGTGAAGCTTTCTTT.

The chain combines TRBV5-1 with TRBJ1-4, with 10 bases identical to TRBD1. J was trimmed by 6 bases and V by 4 bases; bases with no gene match: 3. Germline V gene data show CDR1 as SGHRS and CDR2 as YFSETQ. This CDR3 spans 14 amino acids. CDR3 in amino acids: CASSLGTGDEKLFF. The CDR3 DNA reads TGCGCCAGCAGCCTCGGGACAGGGGATGAAAAACTGTTTTTT.

This chain connects TRBV27 to TRBJ2-7, with 9 bases fitting TRBD1. The CDR3 extends over 15 amino acids. J lost 4 bases, V lost 0 bases, and 4 bases had no gene match. Germline V gives CDR1 MNHEY, CDR2 SMNVEV (reference sequence). The CDR3 DNA sequence: TGTGCCAGCAGTTTATCGGGACAGGGTAATTACGAGCAGTACTTC. This gives the protein CASSLSGQGNYEQYF.

The genes are TRBV18 and TRBJ1-2; 7 bases align to TRBD1. Trimming at V came to 5 bases and at J to 7 bases, leaving 13 bases not matched to a gene. The CDR3 is made up of 15 amino acids. Per germline, CDR1 KGHSH and CDR2 LQKENI. CDR3: CASSARQGSVGGYTF. The CDR3 coding sequence is TGTGCCAGCTCAGCGCGACAGGGCAGCGTGGGTGGCTACACCTTC. Supplemented by reference TRBV18 and TRBJ1-2, the full variable domain reads NAGVMQNPRHLVRRRGQEARLRCSPMKGHSHVYWYRQLPEEGLKFMVYLQKENIIDESGMPKERFSAEFPKEGPSILRIQQVVRGDSAAYFCASSARQGSVGGYTFGSGTRLTVV.

V usage is TRBV15 and J usage is TRBJ2-5; 8 nucleotides align to TRBD1. With 0 bases clipped from V and 4 bases from J, the junction kept 4 bases outside the gene matches. This CDR3 spans 15 amino acids. Germline values: CDR1 LNHNV, CDR2 YYDKDF (reference sequence). CDR3 sequence (DNA): TGTGCCACCAGCAGAGACAGGGGGCGCTTAGAGACCCAGTACTTC. This sequence encodes CATSRDRGRLETQYF.

The chain recombines TRBV3-1 (or the pseudogene TRBV3-2) with TRBJ2-7; no firm D call. CDR3 size: 12 residues. V dropped 3 bases and J dropped 0 bases, with 3 bases sitting between them. CDR1 is LGHDT, CDR2 YNNKEL, per germline (reference sequence). DNA of the CDR3: TGTGCCAGCAGCCACCTCTCCTACGAGCAGTACTTC. Residues: CASSHLSYEQYF.

This sequence joins TRBV6-5 and TRBJ1-2; no reliable D call. The CDR3 covers 14 residues. CDR1 is MNHEY, CDR2 SVGAGI, per germline. Trimming pared 6 bases from V and 5 bases from J, leaving 16 bases between. The CDR3: CASSSKAGEYGYTF. The CDR3 DNA sequence: TGTGCCAGCAGCTCCAAGGCCGGGGAGTATGGCTACACCTTC.

This chain connects TRBV4-1 to TRBJ2-1; TRBD2 agrees at 12 bases. The J segment lost 6 bases and the V segment lost 1 base, leaving 4 bases of the junction unmatched. The germline CDR1 and CDR2 sequences are MGHRA and YSYEKL. There are 16 residues in the CDR3. Written as DNA, the CDR3 is TGCGCCAGCAGCCAAGCCGGACTAGCGGGGATCAATGAGCAGTTCTTC. This translates into CASSQAGLAGINEQFF.

The table lists this clone with a count of one. This chain links TRBV7-3 with TRBJ2-3; the match to TRBD2 covers 14 bases. The V gene end was trimmed by 1 base and the J gene end by 0 bases; junction bases not matched to a gene: 6. The CDR3 loop spans 19 amino acids. CDR1 and CDR2 from the germline V gene are SGHTA and FQGTGA. CDR3 nucleotides: TGTGCCAGCAGCTTAATCGGGACTAGCGGGGGATTAAGCACAGATACGCAGTATTTT. It is translated as CASSLIGTSGGLSTDTQYF.

The chain joins TRBV7-2 to TRBJ2-5, with TRBD2 matching 7 bases. Germline V CDR1 and CDR2: SGHTA, FQGNSA. The CDR3 covers 15 residues. V lost 5 bases, J lost 1 base, and 7 bases stayed unmatched. CDR3 residues: CASSRSWGGQETQYF. The CDR3 nucleotides are TGTGCCAGCAGCAGAAGTTGGGGGGGCCAAGAGACCCAGTACTTC.

This CDR3 is CASSLTTGVTGELFF. Here the CDR3 DNA reads TGTGCCAGCAGCTTAACGACAGGGGTCACCGGGGAGCTGTTTTTT. The V call is TRBV7-3, the J call TRBJ2-2, with TRBD1 identical over 8 bases. Germline CDR1 SGHTA, CDR2 FQGTGA. This CDR3 region has 15 residues. Trimming at V came to 0 bases and at J to 4 bases, leaving 1 base not matched to a gene.